The 30 T cell receptor beta chains presented below share a single source sample, sequenced in a study of T cells expressing NK-cell markers. From its re-call of the 5' RACE reads, TCRdb lists each CDR3 protein once, without DNA. Its clone listing holds around 380,000 distinct CDR3 sequences. The sample comprised blood T cells: a sorted CD56 or NKG2C T cell subset, CD4+ or CD8+ T cells, or bulk PBMC T cells (not recorded which). These receptor sequences come from a woman aged 45 to 65 in good health.

The V call is TRBV5-1, the J call TRBJ2-1; without DNA, the TCRdb call of TRBD2 cannot be checked. Germline CDR1 SGHRS, CDR2 YFSETQ. CDR3 length: 15 residues. The CDR3 reads CASSPTSGRPPWEFF. The full variable domain, rest sourced from reference TRBV5-1 and TRBJ2-1, is KAGVTQTPRYLIKTRGQQVTLSCSPISGHRSVSWYQQTPGQGLQFLFEYFSETQRNKGNFPGRFSGRQFSNSRSEMNVSTLELGDSALYLCASSPTSGRPPWEFFGPGTRLTVL.

This chain connects TRBV2 to TRBJ2-2. The CDR3 has 14 residues. Germline CDR1 SNHLY, CDR2 FYNNEI. CDR3 in amino acids: CASTRYKDTGELFF.

V is TRBV29-1 and J is TRBJ1-6; TCRdb picks TRBD1, but there is no DNA to check that call. The V gene's germline CDR1 is SQVTM and CDR2 ANQGSEA. The CDR3 runs to 13 residues. CDR3 region: CSVRDRADSPLHF.

This chain's CDR3 is CSVGSYGGHSYNEQFF. The chain links TRBV29-1 to TRBJ2-1. From germline, CDR1 is SQVTM and CDR2 ANQGSEA. This CDR3 region has 16 residues.

The rearrangement links TRBV6-5 to TRBJ2-1; absent DNA, TCRdb's TRBD2 call cannot be checked. The CDR3 is 15 amino acids. Germline lookup yields CDR1 MNHEY and CDR2 SVGAGI. This CDR3 reads CASSFRPTSVNEQFF.

The chain has TRBV12-3 or TRBV12-4 and TRBJ2-1; no DNA is available, so the TRBD2 call from TCRdb remains unchecked. CDR3 size: 13 residues. CDR3 sequence: CASSLSAGGLKFF.

This rearrangement joins TRBV25-1 to TRBJ2-5; with no DNA, the TCRdb D assignment of TRBD2 cannot be verified. Germline V lookup: CDR1 MGHDK, CDR2 SYGVNS. The CDR3 length is 13 residues. This CDR3 is CASDGTSKETQYF.

This chain uses TRBV15 with TRBJ2-1. This CDR3 has 14 amino acids. Looked up from germline, CDR1 is LNHNV and CDR2 is YYDKDF (reference sequence). CDR3 amino acids: CATSRGRSYNEQFF. Full variable domain (rest looked up from reference TRBV15 and TRBJ2-1): DAMVIQNPRYQVTQFGKPVTLSCSQTLNHNVMYWYQQKSSQAPKLLFHYYDKDFNNEADTPDNFQSRRPNTSFCFLDIRSPGLGDTAMYLCATSRGRSYNEQFFGPGTRLTVL.

The V and J genes are TRBV20-1 and TRBJ2-7. The germline CDR1 and CDR2 sequences are DFQATT and SNEGSKA (reference sequence). The CDR3 contains 14 residues. CDR3 sequence reads: CSARDGHNNYEQYF.

V usage is TRBV5-1 and J usage is TRBJ1-2. Germline CDR1 SGHRS, CDR2 YFSETQ. This CDR3 has 14 residues. CDR3: CASSLDGPRGGYTF.

The chain uses TRBV4-2 and TRBJ2-1; TCRdb's D gene call, TRBD2, goes unchecked for lack of DNA. Germline CDR1 reads LGHNA; CDR2 reads YNFKEQ. CDR3 size: 17 residues. CDR3 in amino acids: CASSLGLGSGRLDEQFF.

The gene calls are TRBV15 and TRBJ1-6; no DNA is available, so the TRBD1 call from TCRdb remains unchecked. CDR1 and CDR2 from the germline V gene are LNHNV and YYDKDF (reference sequence). CDR3 length: 13 residues. The CDR3 is CATSRGQDSPLHF.

V is TRBV5-1 and J is TRBJ2-1; the TCRdb call, TRBD2, lacks DNA for checking. Germline V gene lookup returns CDR1 SGHRS and CDR2 YFSETQ. The CDR3 runs 14 residues. CDR3 loop: CASRGLAGNNEQFF.

V usage is TRBV5-6 and J usage is TRBJ2-3; TCRdb designates TRBD1, a call that cannot be tested without DNA. Germline lookup yields CDR1 SGHDT and CDR2 YYEEEE. The CDR3 runs to 16 residues. The CDR3 is CASSPFKGQGIDTQYF.

V usage is TRBV5-1 and J usage is TRBJ2-1; TCRdb selects TRBD1, and the lack of DNA leaves this call unchecked. CDR3 length: 13 residues. Per the germline V gene, CDR1 is SGHRS and CDR2 is YFSETQ. The CDR3 sequence: CASSRGAEREQFF.

V and J are TRBV5-1 and TRBJ2-1; TCRdb outputs TRBD2, but without DNA this stays unchecked. The CDR3 extends over 13 amino acids. Germline CDR1 reads SGHRS; CDR2 reads YFSETQ. The chain's CDR3 is CASSLAEVNEQFF.

J is TRBJ1-2 and V is TRBV25-1; TCRdb's D gene call, TRBD1, goes unchecked for lack of DNA. Germline V lookup: CDR1 MGHDK, CDR2 SYGVNS. The CDR3 consists of 14 residues. The CDR3 here is CASSERGQGGGYTF.

The chain links TRBV9 to TRBJ2-5; TCRdb names TRBD2, which stays unverified in the absence of DNA. CDR3 length: 14 amino acids. Germline CDR1 is SGDLS and CDR2 is YYNGEE. The CDR3 reads CASNTDGRGGAQYF.

This chain uses TRBV3-1 with TRBJ2-1; TCRdb reports TRBD2, a call that lacks DNA to check it against. The germline CDR1 and CDR2 sequences are LGHDT and YNNKEL (reference sequence). The CDR3 consists of 16 residues. This chain's CDR3 is CASSQDSSRLAGDGFF.

The gene calls are TRBV5-1 and TRBJ2-3; no DNA is available, so the TRBD2 call from TCRdb remains unchecked. The CDR3 spans 16 residues. Germline lookup yields CDR1 SGHRS and CDR2 YFSETQ. CDR3: CASSPQGLAGSDTQYF.

The V call is TRBV24-1, the J call TRBJ2-5; TCRdb proposes TRBD2, but this gene call is untestable without DNA. The CDR3 runs 14 residues. Germline-derived CDR1 and CDR2 are KGHDR and SFDVKD. CDR3 amino acids: CATSEAGGTETQYF.

This sequence joins TRBV10-3 and TRBJ2-2; the TCRdb call, TRBD1, lacks DNA for checking. The CDR3 is 14 amino acids. Germline CDR1 ENHRY, CDR2 SYGVKD. The CDR3 here is CAISDAGGTGELFF.

The chain carries TRBV11-2 and TRBJ1-1; TCRdb gives TRBD1 as the D gene, but with no DNA this cannot be confirmed. The CDR3 covers 16 residues. Per germline, CDR1 SGHAT and CDR2 FQNNGV. The CDR3 sequence: CASSSLVGQGRTEAFF.

V usage is TRBV20-1 and J usage is TRBJ1-5; TCRdb names TRBD1, which stays unverified in the absence of DNA. Germline CDR1 is DFQATT and CDR2 is SNEGSKA (reference sequence). This CDR3 has 13 residues. The CDR3 here is CSARATGSQPQHF.

V gene TRBV12-3 or TRBV12-4 combines with J gene TRBJ2-1; TCRdb calls TRBD1, which cannot be checked without DNA. The CDR3 has 12 amino acids. The CDR3 here is CASSRGGDEQFF.

The chain combines TRBV6-1 with TRBJ2-7; there is no DNA to check the TCRdb D call of TRBD1. The V gene's germline CDR1 is MNHNS and CDR2 SASEGT. The CDR3 has 13 residues. The CDR3 loop reads CASRGQGGYEQYF.

Here the CDR3 reads CSARTGGDVQPQHF. V is TRBV20-1 and J is TRBJ1-5; lacking DNA, the TRBD1 call made by TCRdb goes unchecked. This CDR3 is 14 amino acids long. Germline CDR1 is DFQATT and CDR2 is SNEGSKA (reference sequence).

The V gene is TRBV12-5, the J gene TRBJ2-7. In germline, CDR1 is LGHNT, CDR2 FRNRAP. There are 16 residues in the CDR3. The CDR3 region is CASGYDLHQGLYEQYF.

The chain is built from TRBV20-1 and TRBJ2-5; the TCRdb D gene call, TRBD1, has no DNA to confirm it. Germline CDR1 is DFQATT and CDR2 is SNEGSKA (reference sequence). The CDR3 is 13 residues long. CDR3 sequence reads: CSARISPSGTQYF.

CDR3 residues: CASSPRDILNQPQHF. J is TRBJ1-5 and V is TRBV27; with no DNA, the TCRdb D assignment of TRBD1 cannot be verified. Germline V gene data show CDR1 as MNHEY and CDR2 as SMNVEV (reference sequence). CDR3 length: 15 residues.